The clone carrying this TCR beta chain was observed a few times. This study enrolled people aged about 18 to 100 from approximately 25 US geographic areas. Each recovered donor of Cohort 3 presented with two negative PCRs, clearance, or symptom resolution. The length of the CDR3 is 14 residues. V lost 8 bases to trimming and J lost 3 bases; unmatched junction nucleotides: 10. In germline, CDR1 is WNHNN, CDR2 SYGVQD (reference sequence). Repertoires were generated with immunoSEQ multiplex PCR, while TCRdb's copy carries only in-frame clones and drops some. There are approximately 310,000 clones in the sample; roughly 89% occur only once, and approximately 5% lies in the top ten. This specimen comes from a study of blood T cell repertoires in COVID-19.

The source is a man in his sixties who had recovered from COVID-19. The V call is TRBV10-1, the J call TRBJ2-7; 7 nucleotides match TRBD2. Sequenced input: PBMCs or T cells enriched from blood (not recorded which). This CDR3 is CASGAAGLIYEQYF. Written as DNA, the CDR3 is TGCGCCAGCGGGGCAGCGGGACTCATCTACGAGCAGTACTTC.